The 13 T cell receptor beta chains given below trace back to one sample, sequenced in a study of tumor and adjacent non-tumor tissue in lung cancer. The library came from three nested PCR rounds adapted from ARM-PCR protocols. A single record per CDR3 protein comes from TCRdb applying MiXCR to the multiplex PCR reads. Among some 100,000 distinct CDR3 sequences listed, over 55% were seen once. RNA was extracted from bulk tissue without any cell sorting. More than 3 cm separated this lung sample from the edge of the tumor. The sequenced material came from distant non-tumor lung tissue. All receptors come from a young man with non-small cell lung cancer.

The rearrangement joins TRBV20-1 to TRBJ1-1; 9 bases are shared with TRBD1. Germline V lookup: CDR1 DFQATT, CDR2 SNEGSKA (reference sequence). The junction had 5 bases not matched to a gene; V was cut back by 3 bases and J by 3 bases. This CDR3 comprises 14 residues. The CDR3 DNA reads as TGCAGTGCTAGGGGCGGACAGGGGTACACTGAAGCTTTCTTT. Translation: CSARGGQGYTEAFF.

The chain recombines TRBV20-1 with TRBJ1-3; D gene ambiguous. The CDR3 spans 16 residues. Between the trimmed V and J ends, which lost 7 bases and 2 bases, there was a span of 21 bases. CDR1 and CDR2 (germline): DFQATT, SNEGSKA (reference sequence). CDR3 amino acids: CSDTVGSIATGNTIYF. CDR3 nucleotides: TGCAGTGATACTGTGGGCAGCATCGCGACTGGAAACACCATATATTTT.

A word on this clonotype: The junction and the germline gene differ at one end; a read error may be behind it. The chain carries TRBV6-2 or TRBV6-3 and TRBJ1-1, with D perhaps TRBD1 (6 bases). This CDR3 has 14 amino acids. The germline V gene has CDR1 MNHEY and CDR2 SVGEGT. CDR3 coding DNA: TGTGCCGGCAGGATGACAGGAGAACAAACGGAAGCTTTCTTT. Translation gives CAGRMTGEQTEAFF.

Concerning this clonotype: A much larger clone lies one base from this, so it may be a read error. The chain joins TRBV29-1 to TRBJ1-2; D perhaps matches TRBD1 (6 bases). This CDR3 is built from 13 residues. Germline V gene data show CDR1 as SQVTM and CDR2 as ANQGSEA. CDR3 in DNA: TGCAACGTTGAATCTCAGGGGACCTATGGCTACACCTTC. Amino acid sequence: CNVESQGTYGYTF.

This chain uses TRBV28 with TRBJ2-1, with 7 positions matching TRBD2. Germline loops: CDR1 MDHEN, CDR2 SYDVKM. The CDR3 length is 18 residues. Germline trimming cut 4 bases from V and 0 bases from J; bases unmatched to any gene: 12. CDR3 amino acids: CASSSSLAEKNSYNEQFF. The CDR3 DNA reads TGTGCCAGCAGTTCCTCCCTAGCGGAGAAGAACTCCTACAATGAGCAGTTCTTC.

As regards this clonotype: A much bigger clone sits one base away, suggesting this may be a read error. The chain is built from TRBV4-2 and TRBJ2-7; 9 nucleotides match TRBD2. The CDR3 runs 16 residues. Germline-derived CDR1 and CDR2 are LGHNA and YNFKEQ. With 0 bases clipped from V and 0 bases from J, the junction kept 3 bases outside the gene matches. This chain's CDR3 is CASSQEGSGSSYEQYF. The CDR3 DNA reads TGTGCCAGCAGCCAAGAGGGTAGCGGGAGCTCCTACGAGCAGTACTTC.

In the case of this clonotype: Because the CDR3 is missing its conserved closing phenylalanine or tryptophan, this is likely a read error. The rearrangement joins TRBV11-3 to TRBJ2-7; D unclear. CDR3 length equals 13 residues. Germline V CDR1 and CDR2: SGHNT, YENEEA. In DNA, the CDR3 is TGTGTCAGCAGCTTATCTCTAGGCTACGAGCAGTACTTG. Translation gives CVSSLSLGYEQYL.

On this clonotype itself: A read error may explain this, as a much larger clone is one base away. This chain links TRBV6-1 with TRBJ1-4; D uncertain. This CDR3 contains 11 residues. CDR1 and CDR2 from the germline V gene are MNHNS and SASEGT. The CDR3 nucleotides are TGTGCCACTTACACCAATGAAGAACTGTTTTTT. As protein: CATYTNEELFF.

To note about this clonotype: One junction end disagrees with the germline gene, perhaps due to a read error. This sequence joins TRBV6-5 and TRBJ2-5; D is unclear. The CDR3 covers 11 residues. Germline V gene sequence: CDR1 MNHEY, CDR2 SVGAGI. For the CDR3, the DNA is TGTGTCAACAGTCTCTACGAGACTCAGAACTTC. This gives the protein CVNSLYETQNF.

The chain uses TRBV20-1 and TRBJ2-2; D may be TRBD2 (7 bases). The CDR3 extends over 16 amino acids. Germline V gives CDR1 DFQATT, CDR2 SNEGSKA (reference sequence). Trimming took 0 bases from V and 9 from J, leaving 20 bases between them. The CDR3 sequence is CSARDLRDYRDRELFF. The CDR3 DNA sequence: TGCAGTGCTAGAGATCTTCGGGACTACCGGGACAGGGAGCTGTTTTTT.

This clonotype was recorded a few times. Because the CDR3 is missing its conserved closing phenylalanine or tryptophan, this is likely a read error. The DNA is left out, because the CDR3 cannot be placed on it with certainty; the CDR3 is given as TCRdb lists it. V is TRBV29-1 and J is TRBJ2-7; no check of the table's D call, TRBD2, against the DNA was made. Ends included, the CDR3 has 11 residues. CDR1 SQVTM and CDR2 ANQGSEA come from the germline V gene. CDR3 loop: CSVDMGGPQYS.

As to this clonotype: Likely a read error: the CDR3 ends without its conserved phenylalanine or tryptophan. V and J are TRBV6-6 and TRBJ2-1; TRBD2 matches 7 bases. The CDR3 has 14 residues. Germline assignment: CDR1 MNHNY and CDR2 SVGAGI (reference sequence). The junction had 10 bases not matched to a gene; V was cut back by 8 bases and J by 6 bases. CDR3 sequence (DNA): TGTGCCAGCGAGCGGGGCCCGGTCACCAATGAGCAGTTCCTC. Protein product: CASERGPVTNEQFL.

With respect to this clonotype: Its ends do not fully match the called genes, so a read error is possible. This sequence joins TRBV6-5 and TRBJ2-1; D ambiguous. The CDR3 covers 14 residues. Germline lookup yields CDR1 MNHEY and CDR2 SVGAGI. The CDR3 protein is CAGSYTSSHNEQFF. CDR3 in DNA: TGTGCCGGCAGTTACACGTCTTCCCACAATGAGCAGTTCTTC.